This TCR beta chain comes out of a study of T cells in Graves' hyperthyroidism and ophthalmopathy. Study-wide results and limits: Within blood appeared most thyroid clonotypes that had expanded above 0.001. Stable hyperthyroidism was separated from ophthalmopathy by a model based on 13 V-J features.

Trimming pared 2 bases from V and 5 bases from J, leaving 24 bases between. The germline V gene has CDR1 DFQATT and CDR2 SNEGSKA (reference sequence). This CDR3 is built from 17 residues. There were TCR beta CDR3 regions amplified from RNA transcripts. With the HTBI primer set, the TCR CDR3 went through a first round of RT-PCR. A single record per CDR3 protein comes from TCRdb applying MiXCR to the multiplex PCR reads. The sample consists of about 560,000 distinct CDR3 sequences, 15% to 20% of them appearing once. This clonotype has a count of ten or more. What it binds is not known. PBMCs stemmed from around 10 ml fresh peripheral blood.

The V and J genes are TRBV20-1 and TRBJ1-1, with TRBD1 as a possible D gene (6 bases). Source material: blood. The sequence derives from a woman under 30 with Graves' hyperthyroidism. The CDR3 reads CSARPQWGAQRETEAFF. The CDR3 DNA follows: TGCAGTGCTAGACCCCAATGGGGGGCGCAGAGAGAAACTGAAGCTTTCTTT.